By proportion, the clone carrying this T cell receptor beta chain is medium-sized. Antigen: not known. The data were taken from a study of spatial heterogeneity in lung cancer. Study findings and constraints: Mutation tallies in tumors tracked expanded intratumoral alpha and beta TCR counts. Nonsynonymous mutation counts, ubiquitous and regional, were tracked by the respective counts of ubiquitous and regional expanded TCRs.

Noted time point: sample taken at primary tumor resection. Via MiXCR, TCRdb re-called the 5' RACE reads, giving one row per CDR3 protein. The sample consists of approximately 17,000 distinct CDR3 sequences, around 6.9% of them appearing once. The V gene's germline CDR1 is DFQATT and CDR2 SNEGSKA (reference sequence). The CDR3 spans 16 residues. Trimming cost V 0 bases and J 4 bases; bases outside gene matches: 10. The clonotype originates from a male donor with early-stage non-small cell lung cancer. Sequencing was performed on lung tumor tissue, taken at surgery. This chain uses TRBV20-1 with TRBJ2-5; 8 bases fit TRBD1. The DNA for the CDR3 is TGCAGTGCTAGAGAACCTCGCAGGGGGCATGGAGAGACCCAGTACTTC. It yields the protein CSAREPRRGHGETQYF.